This TCR beta chain was documented in a study of Ad26.COV2.S vaccination and SARS-CoV-2 variants. Here immunoSEQ multiplex PCR was the method, and the copy in TCRdb shows in-frame clones only, minus some. This sample yields some 390,000 clones, of which 75% to 90% are seen a single time; approximately 3.7% belongs to the top ten. Germline CDR1 reads LGHNA; CDR2 reads YSLEER. The CDR3 totals 17 residues. The V segment lost 3 bases and the J segment 3 bases; nucleotides outside the gene matches: 9. Noted treatment: some 19 received Ad26.COV2.S at low or high dose, single or two shots; several received placebo; per-sample allocation not given. Samples analyzed were those drawn on day 63 after the first vaccine or placebo injection.

The rearrangement links TRBV4-3 to TRBJ2-1; 9 nucleotides line up with TRBD1. The clonotype was recovered from a person aged 18-60 years who received the Ad26.COV2.S COVID-19 vaccine or a placebo. Sequenced material: peripheral blood, taken in a trial of Ad26.COV2.S vaccine versus placebo. The DNA for the CDR3 is TGCGCCAGCAGCCAGGAGCCCCCGGACAGGGGCTACAATGAGCAGTTCTTC. Its protein is CASSQEPPDRGYNEQFF.